These 26 T cell receptor beta chains share one sample of origin, sequenced in a study of tissue T cells after allogeneic stem cell transplantation. Repertoires were generated with immunoSEQ multiplex PCR, while TCRdb's copy carries only in-frame clones and drops some. The sample yields approximately 50,000 clones, 65% to 85% seen once. The sample consisted of sorted cells pooled from one or two spleens. Receptor source: a pool of C57BL/6 mice in good health.

A note on this clone: Gene names follow the mouse nomenclature. The read comes to an end 1 residue before the CDR3 does, leaving the germline J gene to fill in the end. The chain combines TRBV21 with TRBJ1-3; D call uncertain. TRBV21 is an ORF for which the function is uncertain. V dropped 7 bases and J dropped 2 bases, with 9 bases sitting between them. This CDR3 comprises 13 residues. The part of the CDR3 DNA that was read is TGTGCTAGCACCTTAGCGACTGGAAATACGCTCTAT. Translating gives CASTLATGNTLY. The whole CDR3 sequence is CASTLATGNTLYF.

In regard to this clone: Each gene name is a mouse one. Coverage ceases 1 residue before the CDR3 finishes, and the germline J gene fills in the end. This chain uses TRBV2 with TRBJ2-3; D call uncertain. Germline CDR1 is LGHNA and CDR2 is YSYQKL. The CDR3 totals 14 residues. Between the trimmed V and J ends, which lost 2 bases and 0 bases, there was a span of 6 bases. The part of the CDR3 DNA that was read is TGTGCCAGCAGCCAATACGGTAGTGCAGAAACGCTGTAT. Protein sequence: CASSQYGSAETLY. The whole CDR3 sequence is CASSQYGSAETLYF.

About this clone: The gene symbols are mouse symbols. Read data end 1 residue before the CDR3 end; the end is taken from the germline J gene. V usage is TRBV5 and J usage is TRBJ2-7; 10 nucleotides agree with TRBD2. Germline V gene lookup returns CDR1 LGHNA and CDR2 YNLKQL (reference sequence). With V trimmed by 2 bases and J by 4 bases, 2 bases remained unmatched. This CDR3 contains 14 residues. The CDR3 sequence is CASSQPLGGYEQYF. CDR3 DNA (partial): TGTGCCAGCAGCCAACCACTGGGGGGGTATGAACAGTAC.

A remark on this clone: Mouse germline and gene names are used. The CDR3 extends 1 residue past the end of the read, so its final part is completed from the germline J gene. This chain connects TRBV31 to TRBJ1-4, with D possibly being TRBD1 (5 bases). The CDR3 has 16 amino acids. V was clipped by 0 bases and J by 0 bases, with 11 bases between them. In germline, CDR1 is GKSSPN, CDR2 SITVG. The sequenced CDR3 bases are TGTGCCTGGAGTCTCCAGGGCCCTATTTCCAACGAAAGATTATTT. This translates into CAWSLQGPISNERLF. The entire CDR3 is CAWSLQGPISNERLFF.

This clone has only one observation. Gene names are mouse gene names. The read terminates 1 residue before the CDR3 end, so the remaining end is supplied by the germline J gene. The V gene is TRBV20, the J gene TRBJ2-4; D is perhaps TRBD1 (6 bases). The V end was cut by 2 bases, the J end by 7 bases, with 10 bases between. Looked up from germline, CDR1 is GFQATS and CDR2 is STVNSAI. This CDR3 region has 12 residues. CDR3 DNA (partial): TGTGGTGCTAGGAGGGGGTCGGACACCTTGTAC. This codes for CGARRGSDTLY. In full, the CDR3 reads CGARRGSDTLYF.

A word on this clone: The gene symbols are mouse symbols. The CDR3 end falls 1 residue outside the read, so it is completed with the germline J gene. This chain connects TRBV12-1 to TRBJ2-5; 9 nucleotides match TRBD1. CDR3 length: 15 residues. V gave up 3 bases and J gave up 4 bases; unmatched junction bases: 7. The germline CDR1 and CDR2 sequences are SGHSN and HYEKVE. The covered CDR3 bases are TGTGCCAGCTCTTTCCGGGACAGGGTGGAAGACACCCAGTAC. This gives the protein CASSFRDRVEDTQY. The CDR3 reads in full as CASSFRDRVEDTQYF. The full variable domain, its missing parts supplied by reference TRBV12-1 and TRBJ2-5, is DSGVVQSPRHIIKEKGGRSVLTCIPISGHSNVVWYQQTLGKELKFLIQHYEKVERDKGFLPSRFSVQQFDDYHSEMNMSALELEDSAMYFCASSFRDRVEDTQYFGPGTRLLVL.

This clone was recorded a few times. Gene names are mouse gene names. The CDR3: CASSLSGGSSYEQYF. The CDR3 DNA, read in part, is TGTGCCAGCAGCTTGTCTGGGGGGAGCTCCTATGAACAGTAC. This sequence joins TRBV3 and TRBJ2-7; 8 bases fit TRBD2. The read halts 1 residue ahead of the CDR3 end, with the missing end drawn from the germline J gene. The V and J ends lost 3 bases and 0 bases, in that order; junction bases with no gene match: 4. Germline V CDR1 and CDR2: SNHLY, FYNGKV (reference sequence). The CDR3 sequence is 15 residues long.

With regard to this clone: Gene names and germline match the mouse. Coverage ceases 1 residue before the CDR3 finishes, and the germline J gene fills in the end. V and J are TRBV1 and TRBJ1-3, with no clear D. Trimming cost V 2 bases and J 0 bases, with 5 bases left between them. The CDR3 consists of 14 residues. From germline, CDR1 is NSQYPW and CDR2 LRSPGD (reference sequence). The covered CDR3 bases are TGCACCTGCAGTGCAATTAATTCTGGAAATACGCTCTAT. Its translation is CTCSAINSGNTLY. The whole CDR3 sequence reads CTCSAINSGNTLYF.

This clone showed up just once. Gene names follow the mouse nomenclature. The read ends 1 residue early relative to the CDR3; the germline J gene fills the gap. The rearrangement links TRBV31 to TRBJ2-4, with TRBD2 identical over 13 bases. V shed 5 bases, J shed 7 bases, and the junction held 3 bases outside the gene matches. Germline assignment: CDR1 GKSSPN and CDR2 SITVG. The CDR3 totals 13 residues. The sequenced part of the CDR3 DNA is TGTGCCTGGGGACTGGGGGGGCGAGACACCTTGTAC. Protein product: CAWGLGGRDTLY. The full-length CDR3 reads as CAWGLGGRDTLYF.

Comments on this clone: Gene names and germline refer to mouse. The read terminates 1 residue ahead of where the CDR3 ends, so the germline J gene completes it. The V call is TRBV1, the J call TRBJ1-6; TRBD1 matches at 10 bases. TRBJ1-6 is known as an ORF, though its function is uncertain. V dropped 3 bases and J dropped 0; count of bases not matched to a gene: 5. The germline V gene has CDR1 NSQYPW and CDR2 LRSPGD (reference sequence). The CDR3 sequence is 18 residues long. Partial CDR3 DNA: TGCACCTGCAGTGCCACGGGACAGGGGAATTCCTATAATTCGCCCCTCTAC. Protein product: CTCSATGQGNSYNSPLY. The complete CDR3 reads CTCSATGQGNSYNSPLYF.

About this clone: Gene names follow the mouse nomenclature. From the germline J gene comes the end of the CDR3, since the read stops 1 residue before it. The chain couples TRBV12-1 to TRBJ1-1, with D maybe TRBD1 (5 bases). CDR1 and CDR2 (germline): SGHSN, HYEKVE. V was trimmed by 4 bases and J by 4 bases, leaving 12 bases between them. This CDR3 spans 13 amino acids. CDR3 bases read: TGTGCCAGCTCCGCCTCAGGGACCACAGAAGTCTTC. This encodes CASSASGTTEVF. The CDR3, in full, reads CASSASGTTEVFF.

As to this clone: The listed genes are named as in mouse. The sequenced fragment ends 1 residue before the CDR3 boundary, so the rest is inferred from the germline J gene. The chain combines TRBV12-1 with TRBJ1-1; D is perhaps TRBD1 (5 bases). This CDR3 is built from 14 residues. Trimming stripped 2 bases from V and 3 bases from J, with 12 bases between. Germline V gene sequence: CDR1 SGHSN, CDR2 HYEKVE. The chain's CDR3 is CASSPSGPHTEVFF. The sequenced CDR3 bases are TGTGCCAGCTCTCCTTCGGGGCCCCACACAGAAGTCTTC. Drawing the rest from reference TRBV12-1 and TRBJ1-1, the complete variable domain is DSGVVQSPRHIIKEKGGRSVLTCIPISGHSNVVWYQQTLGKELKFLIQHYEKVERDKGFLPSRFSVQQFDDYHSEMNMSALELEDSAMYFCASSPSGPHTEVFFGKGTRLTVV.

Turning to this clone: Gene names refer to mouse genes. The CDR3 region is CASSLGGARGETLYF. CDR3 DNA, as far as it was read: TGTGCAAGCAGCTTAGGGGGGGCGCGAGGAGAAACGCTGTAT. The V call is TRBV16, the J call TRBJ2-3, with a weak D call TRBD2 (7 bases). With the read ending 1 residue before the CDR3 end, the germline J gene is used to fill in that end. The V end lost 1 base, the J end lost 5 bases, and 13 bases lay between the germline ends. This CDR3 contains 15 residues. Germline lookup yields CDR1 SGHSA and CDR2 FRNQAP.

In its sample, this clone was seen a few times. The gene names given are mouse names. Sequencing ends 1 residue short of the CDR3 end; the germline J gene provides the rest. The V call is TRBV12-2, the J call TRBJ2-1, with D possibly being TRBD1 or TRBD2 (5 bases each). The length of the CDR3 is 13 residues. Germline loops: CDR1 SGHLS, CDR2 HYDKME. V lost 3 bases and J lost 0, with 5 bases in between. The CDR3 bases that were read are TGTGCCAGCTCTGGGGCTAACTATGCTGAGCAGTTC. It encodes CASSGANYAEQF. The full CDR3 is CASSGANYAEQFF.

Regarding this clone: Gene names follow the mouse nomenclature. The CDR3 end is not reached by the read, which stops 1 residue before it; the germline J gene fills it in. This chain uses TRBV13-3 with TRBJ1-1, with 7 bases identical to TRBD1. Germline loops: CDR1 NNHDY, CDR2 SYVADS. This CDR3 spans 15 amino acids. With V trimmed by 2 bases and J by 0 bases, 4 bases remained unmatched. Partial CDR3 DNA: TGTGCCAGCAGTGACCGGGACAGTGCAAACACAGAAGTCTTC. Protein: CASSDRDSANTEVF. The CDR3 reads in full as CASSDRDSANTEVFF.

About this clone itself: Gene names refer to mouse genes. The sequence runs out 1 residue before the end of the CDR3; the remainder is reconstructed from the germline J gene. The same CDR3 also results from other DNA sequences found in this sample. The chain links TRBV16 to TRBJ2-3, with 7 nucleotides matching TRBD2. The CDR3 is 15 amino acids. The ends lost 0 bases at V and 3 bases at J; junction bases unmatched: 3. Looked up from germline, CDR1 is SGHSA and CDR2 is FRNQAP. Partial CDR3 DNA: TGTGCAAGCAGCTTAGAGGGGGGGAGGGCAGAAACGCTGTAT. Encoded protein: CASSLEGGRAETLY. The full CDR3 protein reads CASSLEGGRAETLYF.

As to this clone: The germline and genes are mouse ones. The CDR3 end is not reached by the read, which stops 1 residue before it; the germline J gene fills it in. This chain uses TRBV20 with TRBJ2-4, with TRBD2 matching over 8 bases. Germline CDR1 reads GFQATS; CDR2 reads STVNSAI. After removal of 2 bases from V and 5 bases from J, the junction contained 0 bases not matched to a gene. This CDR3 is 12 amino acids long. Partial CDR3 DNA: TGTGGTGCTAGGACTGGGGGAAACACCTTGTAC. Protein: CGARTGGNTLY. The entire CDR3 reads CGARTGGNTLYF.

This clone was picked up a small number of times. Mouse gene names and germline throughout. The sequenced fragment ends 1 residue before the CDR3 boundary, so the rest is inferred from the germline J gene. The chain is built from TRBV3 and TRBJ2-7, with D possibly being TRBD1 or TRBD2 (5 bases each). There are 14 residues in the CDR3. Germline-derived CDR1 and CDR2 are SNHLY and FYNGKV (reference sequence). V was shortened by 5 bases and J by 0 bases, with 11 bases between the two germline ends. Incomplete CDR3 DNA: TGTGCCAGCAGCGCCCGGGACGGCTCCTATGAACAGTAC. It yields the protein CASSARDGSYEQY. The full CDR3 protein reads CASSARDGSYEQYF. Complete variable domain (other parts from reference TRBV3 and TRBJ2-7): GPKVLQIPSHQIIDMGQMVTLNCDPVSNHLYFYWYKQILGQQMEFLVNFYNGKVMEKSKLFKDQFSVERPDGSYFTLKIQPTALEDSAVYFCASSARDGSYEQYFGPGTRLTVL.

In the case of this clone: Each gene name is a mouse one. The missing CDR3 end, 1 residue past where the read stops, is filled in from the germline J gene. The chain couples TRBV13-2 to TRBJ2-2; TRBD1 matches 12 bases. The CDR3 has 16 amino acids. V was clipped by 2 bases and J by 4 bases; unmatched bases: 3. CDR1 and CDR2 from the germline V gene are NNHNN and SYGAGS (reference sequence). The DNA read from the CDR3 is TGTGCCAGCGGTGAGGGACAGGGGGCGCCCACCGGGCAGCTCTAC. Translation: CASGEGQGAPTGQLY. The entire CDR3 sequence reads CASGEGQGAPTGQLYF.

To note about this clone: These gene names are mouse names. The read finishes 1 residue shy of the CDR3 end, and the germline J gene is used to complete it. The V gene is TRBV13-3, the J gene TRBJ1-1, with no clear D. The germline V gene has CDR1 NNHDY and CDR2 SYVADS. Trimming cost V 0 bases and J 0 bases, with 6 bases left between them. The CDR3 length is 14 residues. CDR3 sequence reads: CASSDARANTEVFF. Incomplete CDR3 DNA: TGTGCCAGCAGTGATGCAAGAGCAAACACAGAAGTCTTC.

The table lists this clone with a few counts. The gene symbols are mouse symbols. The sequence runs out 1 residue before the end of the CDR3; the remainder is reconstructed from the germline J gene. This chain uses TRBV1 with TRBJ2-7; no firm D call. V dropped 4 bases and J dropped 0 bases, with 4 bases sitting between them. Germline V lookup: CDR1 NSQYPW, CDR2 LRSPGD (reference sequence). The CDR3 extends over 12 amino acids. The CDR3 bases that were read are TGCACCTGCAGTGACAGCTCCTATGAACAGTAC. This codes for CTCSDSSYEQY. In full, the CDR3 reads CTCSDSSYEQYF. Full variable domain (rest looked up from reference TRBV1 and TRBJ2-7): VTLLEQNPRWRLVPRGQAVNLRCILKNSQYPWMSWYQQDLQKQLQWLFTLRSPGDKEVKSLPGADYLATRVTDTELRLQVANMSQGRTLYCTCSDSSYEQYFGPGTRLTVL.

This clone was observed once. Gene and germline names: mouse. The read finishes 1 residue shy of the CDR3 end, and the germline J gene is used to complete it. The V call is TRBV22, the J call TRBJ1-2; no DNA check was done on the table's D call, TRBD1. TRBV22 is given as a pseudogene. This CDR3 region has 14 residues. This CDR3 reads CASRQGARDSDYTF. CDR3 bases read: TGTGCCAGCAGACAGGGGGCGCGGGACTCCGACTACACC.

Comment on this clone: The gene symbols are mouse symbols. Sequencing ends 1 residue short of the CDR3 end; the germline J gene provides the rest. V and J are TRBV14 and TRBJ2-4, with 12 nucleotides matching TRBD2. V shed 3 bases and J 6 bases; nucleotides not matched to a gene: 2. Germline V gene lookup returns CDR1 SGHDT and CDR2 FRDEAV. The CDR3 covers 14 residues. CDR3 DNA (partial): TGTGCCAGCAGTTCCGGGACTGGGGGGAACACCTTGTAC. Encoded protein: CASSSGTGGNTLY. The entire CDR3 is CASSSGTGGNTLYF.

A word on this clone: Gene names and germline match the mouse. Coverage ceases 1 residue before the CDR3 finishes, and the germline J gene fills in the end. This sequence joins TRBV1 and TRBJ1-4; D might be TRBD1 (6 bases). V shed 6 bases and J shed 0 bases, with 11 bases lying between them. The germline V gene encodes CDR1 NSQYPW and CDR2 LRSPGD (reference sequence). The CDR3 contains 15 residues. The CDR3 spells CTCSPGTISNERLFF. The CDR3 bases that were read are TGCACCTGCAGCCCCGGGACAATTTCCAACGAAAGATTATTT.

About this clone: Gene and germline names: mouse. The read is 1 residue too short to cover the CDR3 end, so that end is filled in from the germline J gene. The chain recombines TRBV19 with TRBJ2-3, with 8 bases aligning to TRBD2. The CDR3 totals 14 residues. Losses at the gene ends were 3 bases for V and 0 bases for J; bases not matched to a gene: 0. The germline CDR1 and CDR2 sequences are FNHDT and SITEND (reference sequence). The CDR3 loop reads CASSRDWSAETLYF. CDR3 DNA, as far as it was read: TGTGCCAGCAGTAGGGACTGGAGTGCAGAAACGCTGTAT.

Worth noting for this clone: Genes here carry mouse names. The read halts 1 residue ahead of the CDR3 end, with the missing end drawn from the germline J gene. The chain links TRBV4 to TRBJ1-6; 8 nucleotides line up with TRBD1. TRBJ1-6 is given ORF status, its function remaining uncertain. CDR3 length: 15 residues. V shed 4 bases and J 4 bases; nucleotides not matched to a gene: 3. Per germline, CDR1 LGHDT and CDR2 YNNKQL (reference sequence). The CDR3 DNA, read in part, is TGTGCCAGCAGCTTGCGACAGGGGTATAATTCGCCCCTCTAC. Amino acid sequence: CASSLRQGYNSPLY. The full CDR3 protein is CASSLRQGYNSPLYF.